This TCR beta chain came from a study of Ad26.COV2.S vaccination and SARS-CoV-2 variants. Study conclusions and caveats: The analyses of TCR breadth and depth may have understated the size of total T cell responses. Vaccine recipients posted higher spike-specific TCR breadth than their placebo counterparts.

A word on this clone: Its antigen remains unidentified.

Measured with immunoSEQ multiplex PCR; TCRdb has only the in-frame clones, and not every one. Altogether approximately 300,000 clones are present, approximately 80% being singletons, with the ten largest covering around 2%. Treatment meaning: roughly 18 received Ad26.COV2.S at low or high dose, single or two shots; about five received placebo; per-sample allocation not given. Day 63 after the first injection of vaccine or placebo was the sampling time. Immunization relied on an Ad26 vector, which expressed Wuhan-strain SARS-CoV-2 spike. Germline CDR1 is LGHDT and CDR2 is YNNKEL (reference sequence). The V gene lost 10 bases and the J gene lost 6 bases, with 13 bases spanning the gap. The CDR3 length is 12 residues.

The rearrangement joins TRBV3-1 (or the pseudogene TRBV3-2) to TRBJ2-1; D gene unclear. This specimen consisted of peripheral blood, obtained in a trial of Ad26.COV2.S vaccine versus placebo. This receptor was identified in a person between 18 and 60 years old who received the Ad26.COV2.S COVID-19 vaccine or a placebo. CDR3 bases: TGTGCCACCCGAGACTCGCTCAATGAGCAGTTCTTC. As protein: CATRDSLNEQFF.